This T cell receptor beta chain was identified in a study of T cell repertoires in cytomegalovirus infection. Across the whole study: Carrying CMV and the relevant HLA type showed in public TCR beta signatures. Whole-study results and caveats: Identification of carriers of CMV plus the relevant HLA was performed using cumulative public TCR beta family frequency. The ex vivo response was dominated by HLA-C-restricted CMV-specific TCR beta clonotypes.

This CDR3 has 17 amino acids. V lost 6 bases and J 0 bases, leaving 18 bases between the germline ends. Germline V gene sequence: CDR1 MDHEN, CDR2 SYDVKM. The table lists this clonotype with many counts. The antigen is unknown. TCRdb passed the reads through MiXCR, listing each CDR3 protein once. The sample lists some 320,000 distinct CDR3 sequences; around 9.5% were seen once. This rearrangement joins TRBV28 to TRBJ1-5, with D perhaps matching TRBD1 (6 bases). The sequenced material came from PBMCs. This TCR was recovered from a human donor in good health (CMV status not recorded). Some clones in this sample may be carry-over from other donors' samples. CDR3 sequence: CASSSQGQLYSNQPQHF. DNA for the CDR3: TGTGCCAGCAGCTCGCAGGGGCAACTCTATAGCAATCAGCCCCAGCATTTT.